The 24 T cell receptor beta chains below all came from one sample that was sequenced in a study of cytomegalovirus exposure and HLA in healthy donors. Clones were read by immunoSEQ multiplex PCR, and TCRdb kept only the in-frame ones, dropping some. The table records 240,000 or so clones, approximately 86% of them present only once. The sequencing input was PBMCs. These TCRs come from a woman aged 25 to 39 in good health and CMV-seropositive.

The chain links TRBV6-1 to TRBJ1-2, with 9 bases lining up with TRBD1. Germline V lookup: CDR1 MNHNS, CDR2 SASEGT. Trimming cost V 3 bases and J 6 bases; bases outside gene matches: 8. CDR3 length equals 15 residues. The chain's CDR3 is CASSDWDRANDGYTF. The CDR3 nucleotides are TGTGCCAGCAGTGACTGGGACAGGGCGAATGATGGCTACACCTTC.

The V and J genes are TRBV6-5 and TRBJ2-1, with TRBD2 identical over 9 bases. The CDR3 loop spans 15 amino acids. CDR1 MNHEY and CDR2 SVGAGI come from the germline V gene. V lost 2 bases to trimming and J lost 7 bases; unmatched junction nucleotides: 6. CDR3 amino acids: CASSYNAGGVNEQFF. In DNA form, the CDR3 reads TGTGCCAGCAGTTACAACGCGGGAGGGGTGAATGAGCAGTTCTTC.

This chain links TRBV11-3 with TRBJ1-1, with D tentatively TRBD1 (5 bases). CDR3 length: 15 residues. CDR1 is SGHNT, CDR2 YENEEA, per germline. Deletions cut 5 bases from V and 4 bases from J, with 17 bases between. CDR3 sequence (DNA): TGTGCCAGCAGCCCTTCGGGGCAGGGAGGCACTGAAGCTTTCTTT. Protein: CASSPSGQGGTEAFF.

V is TRBV30 and J is TRBJ2-4, with a possible D match to TRBD2 (5 bases). V lost 5 bases to trimming and J lost 0 bases, with 8 bases between them. The CDR3 length is 13 residues. Per germline, CDR1 GTSNPN and CDR2 SVGIG (reference sequence). The CDR3 is CAWGGLAKNIQYF. The CDR3 DNA sequence: TGTGCCTGGGGCGGACTAGCCAAAAACATTCAGTACTTC. The whole variable domain, filled in from reference TRBV30 and TRBJ2-4, reads SQTIHQWPATLVQPVGSPLSLECTVEGTSNPNLYWYRQAAGRGLQLLFYSVGIGQISSEVPQNLSASRPQDRQFILSSKKLLLSDSGFYLCAWGGLAKNIQYFGAGTRLSVL.

The V and J genes are TRBV6-5 and TRBJ2-2, with 8 bases fitting TRBD1. In germline, CDR1 is MNHEY, CDR2 SVGAGI. CDR3 length equals 13 residues. The V gene end was trimmed by 6 bases and the J gene end by 8 bases; junction bases not matched to a gene: 5. CDR3 in DNA: TGTGCCAGCAGAACCAGGGGGCATGGGGAGCTGTTTTTT. Its translation: CASRTRGHGELFF.

The rearrangement joins TRBV28 to TRBJ1-1; weak D call: TRBD1 (5 bases). CDR1 is MDHEN, CDR2 SYDVKM, per germline. The CDR3 covers 14 residues. Trimming cost V 7 bases and J 3 bases, with 15 bases left between them. DNA of the CDR3: TGTGCCAGCATTCGGGGGAGAGTTTACACTGAAGCTTTCTTT. Residues: CASIRGRVYTEAFF.

The genes are TRBV5-1 and TRBJ1-1; 7 nucleotides agree with TRBD1. Trimming cost V 2 bases and J 4 bases; bases outside gene matches: 5. CDR1 SGHRS and CDR2 YFSETQ come from the germline V gene. The CDR3 spans 14 residues. The CDR3 DNA follows: TGCGCCAGCAGCTTACAGGGGTTGGGCACTGAAGCTTTCTTT. It translates to CASSLQGLGTEAFF.

V is TRBV19 and J is TRBJ2-3; 8 bases line up with TRBD1. V dropped 3 bases and J dropped 1; count of bases not matched to a gene: 3. In germline, CDR1 is LNHDA, CDR2 SQIVND (reference sequence). The CDR3 loop spans 15 amino acids. The CDR3 loop is CASSISGQGTDTQYF. The DNA for the CDR3 is TGTGCCAGTAGTATTTCGGGACAGGGCACAGATACGCAGTATTTT.

This clone was seen only a few times. V usage is TRBV5-1 and J usage is TRBJ1-2, with 7 nucleotides matching TRBD1. Trimming took 4 bases from V and 6 from J; bases not matched to a gene: 15. The CDR3 is 16 amino acids. Per the germline V gene, CDR1 is SGHRS and CDR2 is YFSETQ. The CDR3 sequence: CASSRASTGASDGYTF. DNA for the CDR3: TGCGCCAGCAGCCGCGCCTCCACAGGGGCGTCGGATGGCTACACCTTC.

This rearrangement joins TRBV6-5 to TRBJ2-7; TRBD2 matches at 14 bases. The CDR3 runs 15 residues. J gave up 5 bases and V 5 bases, and 5 bases lay outside the gene matches. CDR1 and CDR2 from the germline V gene are MNHEY and SVGAGI. The CDR3 sequence is CASSNRLAGGNEQYF. The CDR3 DNA is TGTGCCAGCAGTAATCGACTAGCGGGAGGGAACGAGCAGTACTTC.

This chain uses TRBV19 with TRBJ1-2; no reliable D call. The CDR3 covers 16 residues. The ends were cut back, 1 base at V and 2 bases at J, with 14 bases in the middle. The germline V gene encodes CDR1 LNHDA and CDR2 SQIVND (reference sequence). Here the CDR3 DNA reads TGTGCCAGTAGTATAGCAATTCGTTCAGTAAACTATGGCTACACCTTC. Protein sequence: CASSIAIRSVNYGYTF.

The chain uses TRBV27 and TRBJ2-3; no clear D. V lost 4 bases to trimming and J lost 5 bases, with 10 bases between them. This CDR3 contains 13 residues. Per the germline V gene, CDR1 is MNHEY and CDR2 is SMNVEV (reference sequence). CDR3 loop: CASSSKTGDTQYF. CDR3 bases: TGTGCCAGCAGTTCGAAGACGGGAGATACGCAGTATTTT.

The gene calls are TRBV13 and TRBJ1-1; 8 nucleotides agree with TRBD1. The CDR3 is 16 residues long. The germline V gene encodes CDR1 PRHDT and CDR2 FYEKMQ (reference sequence). V trimming: 5 bases; J trimming: 0 bases; junction bases outside the gene matches: 8. The CDR3 region is CASSLQGGGMNTEAFF. CDR3 bases: TGTGCCAGCAGCCTACAGGGGGGAGGCATGAACACTGAAGCTTTCTTT.

The CDR3, as DNA: TGTGCCAGCAGCGCCGGACAGGTACCCCTCTACGAGCAGTACTTC. It translates to CASSAGQVPLYEQYF. This chain connects TRBV7-6 to TRBJ2-7, with 7 bases identical to TRBD1. Germline CDR1 and CDR2: SGHVS and FNYEAQ. Trimming removed 5 bases from V and 3 bases from J; junction bases left unmatched: 10. The CDR3 has 15 amino acids.

The chain couples TRBV2 to TRBJ2-2, with 7 bases lining up with TRBD2. Germline CDR1 reads SNHLY; CDR2 reads FYNNEI. The CDR3 extends over 19 amino acids. V trimming: 6 bases; J trimming: 6 bases; junction bases outside the gene matches: 22. DNA for the CDR3: TGTGCCAGCAGGATGACCCCGTCGGGGGGAGGGAGTAAGCCCGGGGAGCTGTTTTTT. The encoded protein is CASRMTPSGGGSKPGELFF.

The gene calls are TRBV5-1 and TRBJ1-2; D is unresolved. The germline V and J ends were trimmed by 2 bases and 8 bases, with 16 bases remaining between them. Germline CDR1 SGHRS, CDR2 YFSETQ. CDR3 length: 14 residues. The CDR3 sequence is CASSLRQDYYGYTF. The CDR3, as DNA: TGCGCCAGCAGCTTACGCCAGGATTATTACGGCTACACCTTC. The full variable domain, completed using reference TRBV5-1 and TRBJ1-2, is KAGVTQTPRYLIKTRGQQVTLSCSPISGHRSVSWYQQTPGQGLQFLFEYFSETQRNKGNFPGRFSGRQFSNSRSEMNVSTLELGDSALYLCASSLRQDYYGYTFGSGTRLTVV.

The rearrangement uses TRBV25-1 and TRBJ2-5, with TRBD2 matching over 8 bases. Germline V gene sequence: CDR1 MGHDK, CDR2 SYGVNS. The CDR3 consists of 14 residues. V dropped 0 bases and J dropped 5; count of bases not matched to a gene: 2. The CDR3 nucleotides read TGTGCCAGCAGTGAATACGGGGGGGTGGAGACCCAGTACTTC. It encodes CASSEYGGVETQYF.

The chain is built from TRBV27 and TRBJ2-1, with 8 bases that match TRBD2. Germline CDR1 MNHEY, CDR2 SMNVEV (reference sequence). V gave up 7 bases and J gave up 10 bases; unmatched junction bases: 24. The CDR3 extends over 18 amino acids. The CDR3 sequence: CASTMVPSGLGGVGEQFF. The CDR3, as DNA: TGTGCCAGCACCATGGTCCCTAGCGGGCTGGGGGGGGTTGGAGAGCAGTTCTTC.

The chain employs TRBV30 and TRBJ2-2; the D gene is possibly TRBD1 (6 bases). CDR1 and CDR2 from the germline V gene are GTSNPN and SVGIG (reference sequence). V was clipped by 2 bases and J by 4 bases, with 8 bases between them. CDR3 length: 13 residues. CDR3 protein: CAWSRGGTGELFF. DNA of the CDR3: TGTGCCTGGAGTCGAGGGGGCACCGGGGAGCTGTTTTTT. Together with reference TRBV30 and TRBJ2-2, the CDR3 gives the full variable domain: SQTIHQWPATLVQPVGSPLSLECTVEGTSNPNLYWYRQAAGRGLQLLFYSVGIGQISSEVPQNLSASRPQDRQFILSSKKLLLSDSGFYLCAWSRGGTGELFFGEGSRLTVL.

In its sample, this clone was seen a few times. The genes are TRBV27 and TRBJ2-3; no definite D call. V shed 5 bases and J shed 1 base, with 10 bases lying between them. Germline CDR1 and CDR2: MNHEY and SMNVEV (reference sequence). CDR3 length: 14 residues. The CDR3 protein is CASSLEYGTDTQYF. The CDR3 bases are TGTGCCAGCAGTCTTGAGTACGGCACAGATACGCAGTATTTT.

This clone turned up a few times. One junction end does not reproduce the germline sequence, and a read error may be involved. The chain's CDR3 is CASRGQGNYGYTF. For the CDR3, the DNA is TGTGCTAGCAGGGGACAGGGGAACTATGGCTACACCTTC. The chain links TRBV7-7 to TRBJ1-2, with 10 bases matching TRBD1. The V gene's germline CDR1 is SSHAT and CDR2 FNYEAQ (reference sequence). The CDR3 is made up of 13 amino acids.

The chain recombines TRBV29-1 with TRBJ1-5, with 9 positions matching TRBD1. From germline, CDR1 is SQVTM and CDR2 ANQGSEA. The CDR3 consists of 13 residues. The V segment lost 8 bases and the J segment 3 bases; nucleotides outside the gene matches: 5. The CDR3 nucleotides read TGCAGCACGAGGGACAGGGACAATCAGCCCCAGCATTTT. Its translation is CSTRDRDNQPQHF. Together with reference TRBV29-1 and TRBJ1-5, the CDR3 gives the full variable domain: SAVISQKPSRDICQRGTSLTIQCQVDSQVTMMFWYRQQPGQSLTLIATANQGSEATYESGFVIDKFPISRPNLTFSTLTVSNMSPEDSSIYLCSTRDRDNQPQHFGDGTRLSIL.

The rearrangement links TRBV5-1 to TRBJ2-5; the match to TRBD1 covers 8 bases. V trimming: 4 bases; J trimming: 4 bases; junction bases outside the gene matches: 3. The CDR3 is made up of 13 amino acids. CDR1 and CDR2 from the germline V gene are SGHRS and YFSETQ. The CDR3 protein is CASSVTGGETQYF. As DNA, the CDR3 is TGCGCCAGCAGCGTTACAGGGGGAGAGACCCAGTACTTC.

The rearrangement uses TRBV7-6 and TRBJ1-4, with TRBD1 matching over 7 bases. Germline V CDR1 and CDR2: SGHVS, FNYEAQ. V dropped 4 bases and J dropped 7; count of bases not matched to a gene: 9. This CDR3 comprises 15 residues. The CDR3 loop reads CASSYETGSSEKLFF. The DNA for the CDR3 is TGTGCCAGCAGCTACGAGACAGGGTCGAGTGAAAAACTGTTTTTT.